This T cell receptor beta chain was captured in a study of T cells expressing NK-cell markers. About the research overall: Repertoires of TCR beta were obtained from T cells sorted as CD3+CD56+NKG2C+, CD3+CD56+NKG2C- and CD3+CD56-NKG2C+. Seven HCMV-seropositive donors and one seronegative donor made up the eight sequenced donors.

Germline V gene lookup returns CDR1 SEHNR and CDR2 FQNEAQ (reference sequence). The CDR3 sequence is 15 residues long. TCRdb re-called the 5' RACE reads and catalogs CDR3 proteins one per entry, DNA excluded. Here the sample table reports roughly 350,000 distinct CDR3 sequences. The source material was blood T cells: a sorted CD56 or NKG2C T cell subset, CD4+ or CD8+ T cells, or bulk PBMC T cells (not recorded which). The source is a man aged 18-69 years in good health. V usage is TRBV7-9 and J usage is TRBJ1-3; TCRdb gives TRBD1 as the D gene, but with no DNA this cannot be confirmed. CDR3 sequence: CASSPSTGVGDTIYF.